The 2 T cell receptor beta chains listed next were all sequenced from one sample in a study of blood T cells in healthy people across ages. Combining a sample-barcoded 5' primer with a J-beta primer mix, a second PCR ran for roughly 7 to 12 cycles. TCRdb re-called the 5' RACE reads through MiXCR, storing one row per CDR3 protein. The data contain about 290,000 distinct CDR3 sequences, roughly 29% of them singletons. The sequenced sample was blood. The source of these receptors is a woman between 70 and 85 years old in good health.

This clonotype has just a few counts. The chain links TRBV6-5 to TRBJ2-2, with D hard to call. The germline CDR1 and CDR2 sequences are MNHEY and SVGAGI. The V end was cut by 6 bases, the J end by 4 bases, with 12 bases between. CDR3 length: 14 amino acids. The CDR3 here is CASRGRLVTGELFF. CDR3 DNA sequence: TGTGCCAGCAGGGGCCGTTTGGTCACCGGGGAGCTGTTTTTT.

CDR3 residues: CASSQTRTSGSSYNEQFF. CDR3 coding DNA: TGTGCCAGCAGCCAGACAAGGACTAGCGGGAGCTCCTACAATGAGCAGTTCTTC. The V and J genes are TRBV3-1 and TRBJ2-1; 13 bases map to TRBD2. The germline V gene encodes CDR1 LGHDT and CDR2 YNNKEL (reference sequence). The V segment lost 3 bases and the J segment 0 bases; nucleotides outside the gene matches: 5. This CDR3 is built from 18 residues.